This is a list of T cell receptor beta chains from one sample in a study of CD8+CD57+ T cells in acquired aplastic anemia. TCRdb re-derived calls from the reads in MiXCR, one entry per CDR3 protein. The profile shows 400,000 to 450,000 distinct CDR3 sequences, 65% to 80% of them singletons. The sample was sorted CD4+, CD8+, or CD8+CD57+ T cells (not recorded which) from PBMCs. The receptors stem from a human donor in good health, serving as a control. CDR3s include the opening cysteine and the closing phenylalanine or tryptophan. The D gene is left open where the match is weak. Size is stated for part of the rows, as once, few or many counts, or as a class when the clone is expanded.

CDR3nt: TGTGCCAGCAGTGATCCGTCAGATAGGGACAGGGTAGGCTCTGGGGCCAACGTCCTGACTTTC
CDR3aa: CASSDPSDRDRVGSGANVLTF
v_gene: TRBV25-1
j_gene: TRBJ2-6
d_gene: TRBD1
abundance: -

CDR3nt: TGTGCCAGCAGGTTGGGGAACACAGAGCACACTGACGCTTTCTTT
CDR3aa: CASRLGNTEHTDAFF
v_gene: TRBV9
j_gene: TRBJ1-1
d_gene: -
abundance: -

CDR3nt: TGTGCCAGCAGCTTGGCCCTATATGGCTACACCTTC
CDR3aa: CASSLALYGYTF
v_gene: TRBV5-6
j_gene: TRBJ1-2
d_gene: -
abundance: once

CDR3nt: TGTGCCATCAGCCCCCGGGACAAAGATTCACCCCTCCACTTT
CDR3aa: CAISPRDKDSPLHF
v_gene: TRBV10-3
j_gene: TRBJ1-6
d_gene: -
abundance: -

CDR3nt: TGTGCCAGTAGTGCCTTGGGCCGGAACTATGGCTACACCTTC
CDR3aa: CASSALGRNYGYTF
v_gene: TRBV19
j_gene: TRBJ1-2
d_gene: -
abundance: -

CDR3nt: TGTGCCAGCAGTGGTGGGGGTCAGCCCCAGCATTTT
CDR3aa: CASSGGGQPQHF
v_gene: TRBV6-5
j_gene: TRBJ1-5
d_gene: -
abundance: -

CDR3nt: TGTGCCAGCAGTTCCAATAGCTCCTACAATGAGCAGTTCTTC
CDR3aa: CASSSNSSYNEQFF
v_gene: TRBV27
j_gene: TRBJ2-1
d_gene: -
abundance: many

CDR3nt: TGTGCCAGTAGTCGAAGAAGGGACAACTACGAGCAGTACTTC
CDR3aa: CASSRRRDNYEQYF
v_gene: TRBV19
j_gene: TRBJ2-7
d_gene: -
abundance: many

CDR3nt: TGTGCCACCAGCAGAGAGTGGCAGAAAAAAGAAATACTGTTTTTT
CDR3aa: CATSREWQKKEILFF
v_gene: TRBV7-7
j_gene: TRBJ1-4
d_gene: -
abundance: -

CDR3nt: TGCGCCAGCAGGGAGGAGCGGACATACAATGAGCAGTTCTTC
CDR3aa: CASREERTYNEQFF
v_gene: TRBV4-3
j_gene: TRBJ2-1
d_gene: -
abundance: -

CDR3nt: TGTGCCATCAGTGGACAGTCTACCGCATACGAGCAGTACTTC
CDR3aa: CAISGQSTAYEQYF
v_gene: TRBV6-1
j_gene: TRBJ2-7
d_gene: -
abundance: -

CDR3nt: TGCAGCGCTGACGGCAGGGACTACGAGCAGTGCTTC
CDR3aa: CSADGRDYEQCF
v_gene: TRBV20-1
j_gene: TRBJ2-7
d_gene: TRBD2
abundance: -

CDR3nt: TGTGCTAGCAGCTTAGTCGCGCAGGGTGGGTCATTCTTC
CDR3aa: CASSLVAQGGSFF
v_gene: TRBV7-7
j_gene: TRBJ2-7
d_gene: -
abundance: -

CDR3nt: TGTGCCAGCAGCACACGGACAGGGGTTTACCAAGAGACCCTCCACTTT
CDR3aa: CASSTRTGVYQETLHF
v_gene: TRBV7-2
j_gene: TRBJ1-6
d_gene: TRBD1
abundance: -

CDR3nt: TGTGCCAGCCGCCGGACGGAATCCTACGAGCAGTACTTC
CDR3aa: CASRRTESYEQYF
v_gene: TRBV6-5
j_gene: TRBJ2-7
d_gene: -
abundance: many

CDR3nt: TGTGCCAGCAGCTTAGTACTCCAGGGTGGAGCTTTCTTT
CDR3aa: CASSLVLQGGAFF
v_gene: TRBV7-9
j_gene: TRBJ1-1
d_gene: -
abundance: few

CDR3nt: TGTGCTAGTGGTTTTGACAGGGACCAAGGAGCTTTCTTT
CDR3aa: CASGFDRDQGAFF
v_gene: TRBV12-5
j_gene: TRBJ1-1
d_gene: TRBD1
abundance: -

CDR3nt: TGTGCCAGCAGATCTTCCGACAGGGACACTCCTCTGGCTTTC
CDR3aa: CASRSSDRDTPLAF
v_gene: TRBV7-4
j_gene: TRBJ2-1
d_gene: TRBD1
abundance: -

CDR3nt: TGTGCCAGCAGTACCGGGTCGAGAATCTATGGCTACACCTTC
CDR3aa: CASSTGSRIYGYTF
v_gene: TRBV5-4
j_gene: TRBJ1-2
d_gene: -
abundance: -

CDR3nt: TGCAGTGCTACCCCTGCACGGGCGGGGGCCTGGGAGCAGTACTTC
CDR3aa: CSATPARAGAWEQYF
v_gene: TRBV20-1
j_gene: TRBJ2-7
d_gene: -
abundance: -

CDR3nt: TGTGCAGCCGCCGGGGACACCTTCGCAGATACGCAGTATTTT
CDR3aa: CAAAGDTFADTQYF
v_gene: TRBV19
j_gene: TRBJ2-3
d_gene: -
abundance: -

CDR3nt: TGTGCCAGTAGTCCGCAGGGGGGACTTGGCTACAACTTCCAGTCCTTC
CDR3aa: CASSPQGGLGYNFQSF
v_gene: TRBV19
j_gene: TRBJ2-1
d_gene: -
abundance: -

CDR3nt: TGTGCCAGCAGCTGGACGGGACCCGGGGCAGATACGCAGTATTTT
CDR3aa: CASSWTGPGADTQYF
v_gene: TRBV5-1
j_gene: TRBJ2-3
d_gene: -
abundance: -

CDR3nt: TGTGCCCCCCTGAGCCAGGAGAAATACGAGCAGTACTTC
CDR3aa: CAPLSQEKYEQYF
v_gene: TRBV10-3
j_gene: TRBJ2-7
d_gene: -
abundance: -

CDR3nt: TGTGCCAGCAGCAGGGGCAGCGGCACAGATACGCAGTATTTT
CDR3aa: CASSRGSGTDTQYF
v_gene: TRBV6-5
j_gene: TRBJ2-3
d_gene: -
abundance: many

CDR3nt: TGTGCCAGCAGCGACCGTCGACAGGGCCTAGAAGCTTTCTTT
CDR3aa: CASSDRRQGLEAFF
v_gene: TRBV11-2
j_gene: TRBJ1-1
d_gene: TRBD1
abundance: many

CDR3nt: TGTGCCTGGAGTGTACTGGTAGGGGCGGGTAGTGAGCAGTTCTTC
CDR3aa: CAWSVLVGAGSEQFF
v_gene: TRBV30
j_gene: TRBJ2-1
d_gene: -
abundance: many

CDR3nt: TGTGCCAGCAGCGTAATCCGACAGGGTGAAAAACTGTTTTTT
CDR3aa: CASSVIRQGEKLFF
v_gene: TRBV5-7
j_gene: TRBJ1-4
d_gene: TRBD1
abundance: -

CDR3nt: TGTGCCATCAGTGCGGACGACAGGAACTATTGCTACACCTTC
CDR3aa: CAISADDRNYCYTF
v_gene: TRBV10-3
j_gene: TRBJ1-2
d_gene: -
abundance: -

CDR3nt: TGTGCCAGCACCCGGCGGGGGGGCAGCTCCTACAATGAGCAGTTCTTC
CDR3aa: CASTRRGGSSYNEQFF
v_gene: TRBV7-8
j_gene: TRBJ2-1
d_gene: TRBD2
abundance: -

CDR3nt: TGTGCCAGCAGCTTAGTGTCGGGGGGCGAAAAACTGTTT
CDR3aa: CASSLVSGGEKLF
v_gene: TRBV7-3
j_gene: TRBJ2-7
d_gene: -
abundance: -

CDR3nt: TGCGGTTTCTCAAGGGGTGAAAAACTCGCCTACTACGAGCAGTACTTC
CDR3aa: CGFSRGEKLAYYEQYF
v_gene: TRBV20-1
j_gene: TRBJ2-7
d_gene: -
abundance: -

CDR3nt: TGTGCCAGCAGCTTTTTAGCGGGCGGTCCGAATTCGCCCCTCCACTTT
CDR3aa: CASSFLAGGPNSPLHF
v_gene: TRBV7-9
j_gene: TRBJ1-6
d_gene: -
abundance: once

CDR3nt: TGCAGCGTAAGCCGGAACAGCGCCTACGCGCAGTACTTC
CDR3aa: CSVSRNSAYAQYF
v_gene: TRBV29-1
j_gene: TRBJ2-7
d_gene: -
abundance: -

CDR3nt: TGTGCCAGCAGTCACAGGAGTAACACCGGGGAGCTGTTTTTT
CDR3aa: CASSHRSNTGELFF
v_gene: TRBV6-2/TRBV6-3
j_gene: TRBJ2-2
d_gene: -
abundance: -

CDR3nt: TGCGCCAGCAGCTTGGAATCAACAGGGGGTAATTCACCCCTCCACTTT
CDR3aa: CASSLESTGGNSPLHF
v_gene: TRBV5-1
j_gene: TRBJ1-6
d_gene: TRBD1
abundance: -